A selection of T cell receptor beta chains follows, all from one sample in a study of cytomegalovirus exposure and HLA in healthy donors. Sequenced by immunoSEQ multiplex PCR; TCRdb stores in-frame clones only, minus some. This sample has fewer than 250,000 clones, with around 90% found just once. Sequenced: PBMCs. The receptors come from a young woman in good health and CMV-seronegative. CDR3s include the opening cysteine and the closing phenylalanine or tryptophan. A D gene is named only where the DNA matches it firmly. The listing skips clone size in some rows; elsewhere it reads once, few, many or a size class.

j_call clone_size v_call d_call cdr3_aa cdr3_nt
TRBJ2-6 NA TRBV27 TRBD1 CASGQGLGGANVLTF TGTGCCAGCGGACAGGGATTGGGTGGGGCCAACGTCCTGACTTTC
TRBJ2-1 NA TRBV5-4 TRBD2 CASSSYPTSGGAGEQFF TGTGCCAGCAGCTCCTACCCTACTAGCGGGGGGGCCGGTGAGCAGTTCTTC
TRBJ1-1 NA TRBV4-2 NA CASSQDVRQENTEAFF TGTGCCAGCAGCCAAGATGTCCGACAGGAGAACACTGAAGCTTTCTTT
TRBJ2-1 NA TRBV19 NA CASSSQGGVEVNEQFF TGTGCCAGTAGTTCCCAGGGCGGGGTGGAAGTCAATGAGCAGTTCTTC
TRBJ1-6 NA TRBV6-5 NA CASSYSKASYNSPLHF TGTGCCAGCAGTTATAGCAAGGCTTCCTATAATTCACCCCTCCACTTT
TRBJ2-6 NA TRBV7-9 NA CSSSLGLRTYSGANVLTF TGTTCCAGCAGCTTGGGACTTAGGACGTACTCTGGGGCCAACGTCCTGACTTTC
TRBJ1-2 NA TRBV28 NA CASSLGRASFTGYTF TGTGCCAGCAGTTTAGGCAGGGCCTCGTTTACGGGCTACACCTTC
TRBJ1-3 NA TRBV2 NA CASRTGHTDSGNTIYF TGTGCCAGCAGGACGGGACACACGGACTCTGGAAACACCATATATTTT
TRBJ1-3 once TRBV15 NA CATSPLMSSGNTIYF TGTGCCACCAGCCCTTTAATGAGCTCTGGAAACACCATATATTTT
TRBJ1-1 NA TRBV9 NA CFFKQKTAYEGTEAFF TGTTTTTTCAAGCAGAAGACGGCATACGAGGGCACTGAAGCTTTCTTT
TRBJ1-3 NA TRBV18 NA CASSPPGAGGNTIYF TGTGCCAGCTCACCACCGGGGGCTGGAGGAAACACCATATATTTT
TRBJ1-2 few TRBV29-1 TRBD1 CSVEDRVHGYTF TGCAGCGTTGAGGACAGGGTCCATGGCTACACCTTC
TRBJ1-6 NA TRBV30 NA CAWSPRGPGNNSPLHF TGTGCCTGGAGTCCCCGAGGTCCAGGGAATAATTCACCCCTCCACTTT
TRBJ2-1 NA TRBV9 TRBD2 CASSVVAGGEFF TGTGCCAGCAGCGTAGTGGCGGGGGGGGAGTTCTTC
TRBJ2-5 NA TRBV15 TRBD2 CATSRRTSGTQETQYF TGTGCCACCAGCAGACGGACTAGCGGGACGCAAGAGACCCAGTACTTC
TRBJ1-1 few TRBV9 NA CASSVSRHGTEAFF TGTGCCAGCAGCGTATCCAGGCACGGCACTGAAGCTTTCTTT